These 27 T cell receptor beta chains came from one sample sequenced in a study of blood T cell repertoires in COVID-19. The protocol was immunoSEQ multiplex PCR, while the TCRdb copy is restricted to in-frame clones and leaves out a portion. This table has 200,000 to 250,000 clones, 83% appearing once. The material sequenced was PBMCs or T cells enriched from blood (not recorded which). The receptor set was obtained from a woman between 45 and 60 years old who had been exposed to COVID-19.

The J gene is TRBJ1-5, the V gene TRBV13, with 10 positions matching TRBD1. The CDR3 runs 24 residues. V lost 2 bases and J lost 7; bases outside the gene matches: 32. Germline V gives CDR1 PRHDT, CDR2 FYEKMQ (reference sequence). As DNA, the CDR3 is TGTGCCAGCAGCTTAACCCTAAGCCAGGGGCGGAAACATTGTGGGGACAGGGGAAGCCAGCCCCAGCATTTT. Protein: CASSLTLSQGRKHCGDRGSQPQHF.

The rearrangement links TRBV21-1 to TRBJ1-5. TRBV21-1 represents a pseudogene. This CDR3 comprises 15 residues. The CDR3 sequence: CASSKAGWGNQPQHF. For the CDR3, the DNA is TGTGCCAGCAGCAAAGCCGGGTGGGGCAATCAGCCCCAGCATTTT.

CDR3 protein: CASSSRGQGTEAFF. Here the CDR3 DNA reads TGTGCCAGCAGCTCCCGAGGCCAGGGGACTGAAGCTTTCTTT. This chain joins TRBV7-8 and TRBJ1-1, with a weak D call TRBD1 (6 bases). V was pared by 4 bases and J by 5 bases, with 14 bases between. This CDR3 comprises 14 residues. In germline, CDR1 is SGHVS, CDR2 FQNEAQ. Full variable domain (outside the CDR3, taken from reference TRBV7-8 and TRBJ1-1): GAGVSQSPRYKVAKRGQDVALRCDPISGHVSLFWYQQALGQGPEFLTYFQNEAQLDKSGLPSDRFFAERPEGSVSTLKIQRTQQEDSAVYLCASSSRGQGTEAFFGQGTRLTVV.

The genes are TRBV5-4 and TRBJ1-6; no firm D call. Trimming cost V 0 bases and J 6 bases, with 4 bases left between them. CDR3 length: 13 amino acids. The germline V gene encodes CDR1 SGHNT and CDR2 YYREEE (reference sequence). As DNA, the CDR3 is TGTGCCAGCAGCTTGGACAGTAATTCACCCCTCCACTTT. Translation gives CASSLDSNSPLHF.

The chain couples TRBV5-1 to TRBJ2-1; D may be TRBD2 (6 bases). Germline CDR1 and CDR2: SGHRS and YFSETQ. CDR3 length: 12 amino acids. V was pared by 4 bases and J by 7 bases, with 9 bases between. In DNA, the CDR3 is TGCGCCAGCAGCCGGGACTTTAATGAGCAGTTCTTC. Encoded protein: CASSRDFNEQFF.

The CDR3 bases are TGTGCCAGCAGTTACTCGAGTGTTTGGGACAGCTTCTCTGGAAACACCATATATTTT. It codes for CASSYSSVWDSFSGNTIYF. This chain uses TRBV6-2 or TRBV6-3 with TRBJ1-3, with 7 bases lining up with TRBD1. The length of the CDR3 is 19 residues. V was pared by 0 bases and J by 0 bases, with 11 bases of the junction left unmatched. The germline CDR1 and CDR2 sequences are MNHEY and SVGEGT.

In DNA, the CDR3 is TGTGCCAGCAGCTTAAGAGGAACGTACTCTGGAAACACCATATATTTT. Protein sequence: CASSLRGTYSGNTIYF. The rearrangement joins TRBV7-3 to TRBJ1-3, with D unclear. Trimming removed 1 base at V and 0 bases at J, with 10 bases between. Germline-derived CDR1 and CDR2 are SGHTA and FQGTGA. The CDR3 loop spans 16 amino acids. Looking up the rest from reference TRBV7-3 and TRBJ1-3 gives the full variable domain: GAGVSQTPSNKVTEKGKYVELRCDPISGHTALYWYRQSLGQGPEFLIYFQGTGAADDSGLPNDRFFAVRPEGSVSTLKIQRTERGDSAVYLCASSLRGTYSGNTIYFGEGSWLTVV.

V usage is TRBV7-2 and J usage is TRBJ1-2; a weak D match, TRBD1 (6 bases). CDR1 is SGHTA and CDR2 is FQGNSA in the germline V gene. The CDR3 is 12 amino acids. V was pared by 5 bases and J by 8 bases, with 12 bases between. CDR3 sequence reads: CASSPTGIGYTF. CDR3 nucleotide sequence: TGTGCCAGCAGCCCTACAGGGATCGGCTACACCTTC. Filled out from reference TRBV7-2 and TRBJ1-2, the complete variable domain reads GAGVSQSPSNKVTEKGKDVELRCDPISGHTALYWYRQSLGQGLEFLIYFQGNSAPDKSGLPSDRFSAERTGGSVSTLTIQRTQQEDSAVYLCASSPTGIGYTFGSGTRLTVV.

This chain joins TRBV5-1 and TRBJ1-1; D remains unclear. The CDR3 consists of 13 residues. Per germline, CDR1 SGHRS and CDR2 YFSETQ. V lost 4 bases and J 4 bases, leaving 11 bases between the germline ends. The CDR3 DNA sequence: TGCGCCAGCAGCGGCCCGGGAAGCACTGAAGCTTTCTTT. It encodes CASSGPGSTEAFF.

This clone was seen ten or more times. The gene calls are TRBV4-2 and TRBJ1-1; 9 nucleotides line up with TRBD1. In germline, CDR1 is LGHNA, CDR2 YNFKEQ. The V segment lost 0 bases and the J segment 11 bases; nucleotides outside the gene matches: 7. The CDR3 spans 14 residues. This chain's CDR3 is CASSQDGDRVNAFF. The CDR3 DNA reads TGTGCCAGCAGCCAAGATGGGGACAGGGTGAATGCTTTCTTT.

CDR3 in DNA: TGTGCCAGCAGCCTCGAGGGAGAGACCCAGTACTTC. It is translated as CASSLEGETQYF. The chain couples TRBV6-5 to TRBJ2-5; the D gene is possibly TRBD2 (5 bases). From germline, CDR1 is MNHEY and CDR2 SVGAGI. The CDR3 runs to 12 residues. Trimming pared 6 bases from V and 4 bases from J, leaving 9 bases between.

This clone showed up many times. The genes are TRBV2 and TRBJ1-2, with D maybe TRBD1 (5 bases). Germline V lookup: CDR1 SNHLY, CDR2 FYNNEI. Trimming took off 2 bases at V and 6 bases at J, with 13 bases between the two ends. The CDR3 sequence is 14 residues long. CDR3 nucleotides: TGTGCCAGCAGTGAAACGGGGGTCGCAAATGGCTACACCTTC. Translating it yields CASSETGVANGYTF.

Only a few counts were recorded for this clone. This chain connects TRBV6-5 to TRBJ1-1; unclear D gene. The V and J ends lost 4 bases and 1 base respectively, with 10 bases between them. The germline CDR1 and CDR2 sequences are MNHEY and SVGAGI. The CDR3 contains 14 residues. In DNA form, the CDR3 reads TGTGCCAGCAGTTGGAAGGAGGCGAACACTGAAGCTTTCTTT. It encodes CASSWKEANTEAFF.

The V and J genes are TRBV21-1 and TRBJ2-3; the table names TRBD2, a call not compared with the DNA. TRBV21-1 is a listed pseudogene. This CDR3 is built from 13 residues. The CDR3 loop is CASSPEGSYTQYF. CDR3 sequence (DNA): TGTGCCAGCAGCCCGGAGGGGTCCTATACGCAGTATTTT.

The chain uses TRBV19 and TRBJ2-7; 11 positions match TRBD2. The CDR3 consists of 14 residues. Germline CDR1 is LNHDA and CDR2 is SQIVND (reference sequence). Unmatched junction bases numbered 8, after V lost 7 bases and J lost 6 bases. CDR3 loop: CASNPGGTSGEQYF. CDR3 nucleotides: TGTGCCAGTAATCCAGGCGGGACTAGCGGCGAGCAGTACTTC.

V usage is TRBV5-6 and J usage is TRBJ1-3, with a possible D match to TRBD1 (6 bases). This CDR3 contains 16 residues. Germline V gives CDR1 SGHDT, CDR2 YYEEEE. V shed 4 bases and J shed 0 bases, with 14 bases lying between them. CDR3 nucleotides: TGTGCCAGCAGCCGTCCGGGACAACACTCTGGAAACACCATATATTTT. Protein sequence: CASSRPGQHSGNTIYF.

The J gene is TRBJ1-1, the V gene TRBV28; perhaps TRBD1 as D (5 bases). V lost 5 bases, J lost 1 base, and 8 bases lay in between. The CDR3 totals 13 residues. The V gene's germline CDR1 is MDHEN and CDR2 SYDVKM. The CDR3 protein is CASSRGGNTEAFF. The CDR3 bases are TGTGCCAGCAGTCGCGGGGGGAACACTGAAGCTTTCTTT.

This clone appeared a few times. The rearrangement links TRBV7-2 to TRBJ1-4; D may be TRBD1 (5 bases). The CDR3 totals 16 residues. Germline V gene sequence: CDR1 SGHTA, CDR2 FQGNSA. Between the trimmed V and J ends, which lost 4 bases and 0 bases, there was a span of 12 bases. The CDR3 region is CASSSRRGATNEKLFF. The DNA for the CDR3 is TGTGCCAGCAGCTCAAGGAGGGGAGCAACTAATGAAAAACTGTTTTTT.

This clone was counted a single time. The rearrangement links TRBV29-1 to TRBJ2-7; weak D call: TRBD2 (7 bases). This CDR3 is 15 amino acids long. Germline lookup yields CDR1 SQVTM and CDR2 ANQGSEA. V was pared by 7 bases and J by 0 bases, with 19 bases between. This chain's CDR3 is CSGARPGGSSYEQYF. CDR3 DNA: TGCAGCGGAGCCCGGCCGGGGGGCAGCTCCTACGAGCAGTACTTC.

The CDR3 nucleotides read TGTGCCAGCAAGCAGGTTAATGAAAAACTGTTTTTT. This translates into CASKQVNEKLFF. The gene calls are TRBV28 and TRBJ1-4, with D hard to call. The CDR3 is made up of 12 amino acids. Looked up from germline, CDR1 is MDHEN and CDR2 is SYDVKM. The V and J ends lost 7 bases and 4 bases respectively, with 7 bases between them.

The chain employs TRBV24-1 and TRBJ1-3; a possible D gene is TRBD1 (5 bases). This CDR3 comprises 17 residues. Germline CDR1 KGHDR, CDR2 SFDVKD. V lost 2 bases and J 2 bases, leaving 15 bases between the germline ends. Written as DNA, the CDR3 is TGTGCCACCAGTGATTGGCACACCGGGACTCCTGGAAACACCATATATTTT. Protein product: CATSDWHTGTPGNTIYF.

The CDR3 sequence is CASIQASYNEQFF. DNA for the CDR3: TGTGCCAGCATCCAGGCCTCTTACAATGAGCAGTTCTTC. This chain connects TRBV2 to TRBJ2-1; no firm D call. CDR1 and CDR2 from the germline V gene are SNHLY and FYNNEI. The CDR3 has 13 amino acids. The V and J ends lost 7 bases and 4 bases respectively, with 11 bases between them.

This clone occurred a few times. The CDR3 reads CASSHRESSPLHF. In DNA, the CDR3 is TGTGCCAGCAGCCACAGGGAGTCGTCACCCCTCCACTTT. V gene TRBV27 combines with J gene TRBJ1-6, with a weak D call TRBD1 (6 bases). Germline CDR1 MNHEY, CDR2 SMNVEV (reference sequence). The CDR3 length is 13 residues. V lost 6 bases to trimming and J lost 10 bases, with 13 bases between them.

This chain joins TRBV7-2 and TRBJ1-4, with D possibly being TRBD1 (6 bases). The CDR3 is 15 residues long. Trimming shortened V by 1 base and J by 8 bases, and 14 bases separated the two germline ends. Germline V gives CDR1 SGHTA, CDR2 FQGNSA. The CDR3: CASSLGQGWEEKLFF. The CDR3 DNA reads as TGTGCCAGCAGCTTAGGTCAGGGGTGGGAGGAAAAACTGTTTTTT.

This chain connects TRBV5-4 to TRBJ2-7; perhaps TRBD2 as D (6 bases). Germline loops: CDR1 SGHNT, CDR2 YYREEE (reference sequence). The CDR3 totals 13 residues. Trimming pared 4 bases from V and 0 bases from J, leaving 8 bases between. In DNA, the CDR3 is TGTGCCAGCAGCCCGACTAGCTCCTACGAGCAGTACTTC. It is translated as CASSPTSSYEQYF.

V gene TRBV6-5 combines with J gene TRBJ1-2, with 9 bases that match TRBD1. Trimming at V came to 5 bases and at J to 5 bases, leaving 9 bases not matched to a gene. This CDR3 contains 15 residues. The germline CDR1 and CDR2 sequences are MNHEY and SVGAGI. CDR3 DNA sequence: TGTGCCAGCAGTACCCGGGACAGGGCGAGATATGGCTACACCTTC. It translates to CASSTRDRARYGYTF.

This clone was observed a handful of times. The genes are TRBV6-5 and TRBJ1-2, with 8 positions matching TRBD1. Germline lookup yields CDR1 MNHEY and CDR2 SVGAGI. The CDR3 spans 14 residues. V lost 10 bases and J lost 7; bases outside the gene matches: 14. The CDR3 region is CATGQGHTLGGYTF. In DNA form, the CDR3 reads TGTGCCACCGGACAGGGCCACACCCTGGGTGGCTACACCTTC.